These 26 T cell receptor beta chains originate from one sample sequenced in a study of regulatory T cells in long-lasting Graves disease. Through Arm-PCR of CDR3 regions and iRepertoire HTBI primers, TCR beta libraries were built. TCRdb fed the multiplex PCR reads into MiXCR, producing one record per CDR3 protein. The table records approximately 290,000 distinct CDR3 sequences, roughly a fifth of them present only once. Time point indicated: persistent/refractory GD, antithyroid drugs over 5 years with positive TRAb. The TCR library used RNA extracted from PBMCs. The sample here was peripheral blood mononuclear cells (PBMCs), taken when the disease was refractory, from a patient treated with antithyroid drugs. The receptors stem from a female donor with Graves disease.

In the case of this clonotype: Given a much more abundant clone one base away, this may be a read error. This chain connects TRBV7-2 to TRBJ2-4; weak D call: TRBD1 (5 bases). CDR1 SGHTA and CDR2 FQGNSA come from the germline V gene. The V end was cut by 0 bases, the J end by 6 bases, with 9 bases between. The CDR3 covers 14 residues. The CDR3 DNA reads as TGTGCCAGCAGCTTAGCGGGGCTGCTAAACATTCAGTACTTC. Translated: CASSLAGLLNIQYF.

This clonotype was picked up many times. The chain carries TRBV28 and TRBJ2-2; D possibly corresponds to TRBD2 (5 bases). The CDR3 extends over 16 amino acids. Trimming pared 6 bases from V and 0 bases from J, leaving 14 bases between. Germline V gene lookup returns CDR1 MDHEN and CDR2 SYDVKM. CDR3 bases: TGTGCCAGCAGGACCTTCGAGAGGGCGAACACCGGGGAGCTGTTTTTT. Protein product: CASRTFERANTGELFF.

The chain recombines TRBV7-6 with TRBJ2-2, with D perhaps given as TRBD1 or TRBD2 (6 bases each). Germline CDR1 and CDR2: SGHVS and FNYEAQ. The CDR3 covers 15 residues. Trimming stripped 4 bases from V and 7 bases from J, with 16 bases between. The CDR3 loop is CASSSPGALRGELFF. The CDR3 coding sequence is TGTGCCAGCAGCTCCCCGGGGGCACTTCGCGGGGAGCTGTTTTTT.

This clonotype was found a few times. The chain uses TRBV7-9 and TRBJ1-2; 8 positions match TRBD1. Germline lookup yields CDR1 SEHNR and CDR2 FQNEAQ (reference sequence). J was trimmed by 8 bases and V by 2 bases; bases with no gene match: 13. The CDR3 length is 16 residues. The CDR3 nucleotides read TGTGCCAGCAGCTTACCCTGGGAGACAGGGGATGGCGGCTACACCTTC. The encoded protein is CASSLPWETGDGGYTF.

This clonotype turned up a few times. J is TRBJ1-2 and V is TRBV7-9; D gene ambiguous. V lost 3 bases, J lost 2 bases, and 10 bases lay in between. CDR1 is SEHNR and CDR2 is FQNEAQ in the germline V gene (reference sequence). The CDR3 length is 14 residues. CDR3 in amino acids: CASSFRSGNYGYTF. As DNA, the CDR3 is TGTGCCAGCAGCTTTAGGTCTGGGAACTATGGCTACACCTTC.

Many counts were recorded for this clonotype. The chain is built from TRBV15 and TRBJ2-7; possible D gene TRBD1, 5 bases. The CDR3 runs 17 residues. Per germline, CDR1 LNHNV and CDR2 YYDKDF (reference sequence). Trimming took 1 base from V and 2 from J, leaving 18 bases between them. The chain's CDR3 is CATSRVPSGQGPYEQYF. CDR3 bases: TGTGCCACCAGCAGAGTGCCCTCCGGGCAGGGTCCCTACGAGCAGTACTTC.

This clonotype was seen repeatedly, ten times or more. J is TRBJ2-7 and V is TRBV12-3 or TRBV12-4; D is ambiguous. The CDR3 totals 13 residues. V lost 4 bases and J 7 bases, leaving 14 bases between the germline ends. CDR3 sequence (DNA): TGTGCCAGCAGTTGGTATAAAGTTGGGGAGCAGTACTTC. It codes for CASSWYKVGEQYF.

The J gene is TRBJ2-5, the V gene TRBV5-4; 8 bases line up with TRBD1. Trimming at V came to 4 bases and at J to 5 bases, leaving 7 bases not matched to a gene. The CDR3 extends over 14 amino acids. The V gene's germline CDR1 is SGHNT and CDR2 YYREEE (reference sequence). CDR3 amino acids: CASSRDRIFETQYF. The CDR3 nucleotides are TGTGCCAGCAGCCGGGACAGGATCTTTGAGACCCAGTACTTC.

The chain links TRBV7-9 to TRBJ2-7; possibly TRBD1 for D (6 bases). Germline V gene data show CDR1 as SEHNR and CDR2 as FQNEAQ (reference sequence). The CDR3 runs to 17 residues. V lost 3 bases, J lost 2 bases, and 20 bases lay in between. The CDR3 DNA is TGTGCCAGCAGCTTCCTAGGGCCTAAGGACAGTCCCTACGAGCAGTACTTC. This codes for CASSFLGPKDSPYEQYF.

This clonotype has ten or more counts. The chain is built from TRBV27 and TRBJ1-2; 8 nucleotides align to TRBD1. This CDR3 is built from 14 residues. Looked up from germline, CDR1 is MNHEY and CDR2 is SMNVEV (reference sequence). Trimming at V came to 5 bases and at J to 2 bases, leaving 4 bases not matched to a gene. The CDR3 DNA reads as TGTGCCAGCAGTCCCCGGGACAGGAACTATGGCTACACCTTC. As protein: CASSPRDRNYGYTF.

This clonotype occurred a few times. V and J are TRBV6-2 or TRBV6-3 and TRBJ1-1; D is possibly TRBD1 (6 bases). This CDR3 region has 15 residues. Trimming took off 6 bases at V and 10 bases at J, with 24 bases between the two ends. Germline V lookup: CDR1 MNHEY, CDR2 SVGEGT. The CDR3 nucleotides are TGTGCCAGCAGCCCCCTCTCGGGGGGGGGCGTTGGAGCTTTCTTT. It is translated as CASSPLSGGGVGAFF.

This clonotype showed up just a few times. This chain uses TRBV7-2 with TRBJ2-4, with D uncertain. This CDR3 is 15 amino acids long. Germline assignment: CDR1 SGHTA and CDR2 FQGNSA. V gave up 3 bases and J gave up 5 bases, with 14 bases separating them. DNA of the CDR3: TGTGCCAGCAGCTTTACCGTCTTTAGGCAAAACATTCAGTACTTC. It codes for CASSFTVFRQNIQYF.

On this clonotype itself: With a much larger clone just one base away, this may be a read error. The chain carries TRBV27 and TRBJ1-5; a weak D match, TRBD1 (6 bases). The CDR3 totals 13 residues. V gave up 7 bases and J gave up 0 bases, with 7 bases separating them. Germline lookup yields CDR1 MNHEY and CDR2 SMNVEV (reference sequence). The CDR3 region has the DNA TGTGCCAGCAAGGGGGATAGCAATCAGCCCCAGCATTTT. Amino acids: CASKGDSNQPQHF.

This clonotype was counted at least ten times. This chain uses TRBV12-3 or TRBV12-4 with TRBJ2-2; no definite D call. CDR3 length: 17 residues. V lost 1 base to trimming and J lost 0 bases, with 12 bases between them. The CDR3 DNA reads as TGTGCCAGCAGTTTAGGATTGCATAGCTCGAACACCGGGGAGCTGTTTTTT. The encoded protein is CASSLGLHSSNTGELFF.

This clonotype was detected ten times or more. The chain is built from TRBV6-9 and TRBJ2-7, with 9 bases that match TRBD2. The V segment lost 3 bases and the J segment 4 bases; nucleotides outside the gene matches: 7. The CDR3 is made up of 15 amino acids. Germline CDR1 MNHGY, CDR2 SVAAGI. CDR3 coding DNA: TGTGCCAGCAGTTACGGGCGTAGCGGGAGTTACGAGCAGTACTTC. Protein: CASSYGRSGSYEQYF.

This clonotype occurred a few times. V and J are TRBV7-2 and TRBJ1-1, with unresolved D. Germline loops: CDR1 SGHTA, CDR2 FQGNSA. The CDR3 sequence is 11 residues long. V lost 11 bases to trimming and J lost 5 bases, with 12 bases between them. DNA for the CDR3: TGTGCCGATAACCCAGGAACTGAAGCTTTCTTT. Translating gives CADNPGTEAFF.

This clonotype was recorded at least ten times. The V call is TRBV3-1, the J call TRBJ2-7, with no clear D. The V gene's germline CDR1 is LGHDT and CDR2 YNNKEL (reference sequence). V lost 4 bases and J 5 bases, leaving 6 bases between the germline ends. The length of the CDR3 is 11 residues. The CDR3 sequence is CASSLQNEQYF. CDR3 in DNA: TGTGCCAGCAGCCTACAAAACGAGCAGTACTTC.

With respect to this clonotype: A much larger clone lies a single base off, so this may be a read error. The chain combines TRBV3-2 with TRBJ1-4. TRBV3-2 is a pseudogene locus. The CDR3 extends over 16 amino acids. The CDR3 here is CASSHRDKGLSEKLFF. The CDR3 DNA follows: TGTGCCAGCAGCCATCGCGACAAGGGCCTCTCCGAAAAACTGTTTTTT.

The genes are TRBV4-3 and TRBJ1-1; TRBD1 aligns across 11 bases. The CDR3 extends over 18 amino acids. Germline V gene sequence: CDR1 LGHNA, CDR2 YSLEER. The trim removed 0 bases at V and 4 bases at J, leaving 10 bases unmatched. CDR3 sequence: CASSQDLGLGTGGTEAFF. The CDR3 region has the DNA TGCGCCAGCAGCCAAGATTTAGGCTTGGGGACAGGGGGCACTGAAGCTTTCTTT.

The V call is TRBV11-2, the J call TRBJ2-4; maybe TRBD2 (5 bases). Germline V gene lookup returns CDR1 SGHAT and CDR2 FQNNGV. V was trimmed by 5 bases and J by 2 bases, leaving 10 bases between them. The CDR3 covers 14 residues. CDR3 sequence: CASSPGRTKNIQYF. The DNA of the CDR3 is TGTGCCAGCAGCCCGGGGAGAACCAAAAACATTCAGTACTTC.

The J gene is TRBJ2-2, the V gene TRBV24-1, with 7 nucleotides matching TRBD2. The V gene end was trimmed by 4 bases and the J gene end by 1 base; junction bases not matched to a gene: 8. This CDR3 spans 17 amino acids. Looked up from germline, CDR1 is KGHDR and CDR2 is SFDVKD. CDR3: CATSDSLGLLNTGELFF. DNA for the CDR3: TGTGCCACCAGTGACTCTCTGGGACTATTGAACACCGGGGAGCTGTTTTTT.

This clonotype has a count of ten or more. CDR3 protein: CASTLGTPDQPQHF. CDR3 coding DNA: TGTGCCAGCACCCTCGGGACACCTGATCAGCCCCAGCATTTT. This chain joins TRBV28 and TRBJ1-5; a possible D gene is TRBD1 (6 bases). Looked up from germline, CDR1 is MDHEN and CDR2 is SYDVKM. The germline V and J ends were trimmed by 7 bases and 5 bases, with 15 bases remaining between them. The CDR3 sequence is 14 residues long. The full variable domain, its missing parts supplied by reference TRBV28 and TRBJ1-5, is DVKVTQSSRYLVKRTGEKVFLECVQDMDHENMFWYRQDPGLGLRLIYFSYDVKMKEKGDIPEGYSVSREKKERFSLILESASTNQTSMYLCASTLGTPDQPQHFGDGTRLSIL.

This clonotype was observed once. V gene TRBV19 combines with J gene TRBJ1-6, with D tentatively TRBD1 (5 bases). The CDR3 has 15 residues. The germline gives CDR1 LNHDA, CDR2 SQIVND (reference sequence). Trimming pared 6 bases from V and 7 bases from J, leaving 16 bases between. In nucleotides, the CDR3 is TGTGCCAGTAGCGCCGGGACGTTGGAGAATTCACCCCTCCACTTT. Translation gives CASSAGTLENSPLHF.

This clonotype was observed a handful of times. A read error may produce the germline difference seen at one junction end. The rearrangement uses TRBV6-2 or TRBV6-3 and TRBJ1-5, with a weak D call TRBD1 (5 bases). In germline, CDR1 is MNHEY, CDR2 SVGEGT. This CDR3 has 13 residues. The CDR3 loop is CASSLDTNQPQHF. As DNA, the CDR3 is TGCGCCAGCAGCTTGGACACCAATCAGCCCCAGCATTTT.

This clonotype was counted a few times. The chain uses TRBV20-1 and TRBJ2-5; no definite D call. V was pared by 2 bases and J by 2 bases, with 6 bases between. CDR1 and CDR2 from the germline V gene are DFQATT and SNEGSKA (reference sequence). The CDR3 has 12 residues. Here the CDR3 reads CSARNRQETQYF. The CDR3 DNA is TGCAGTGCTAGAAACAGACAAGAGACCCAGTACTTC.

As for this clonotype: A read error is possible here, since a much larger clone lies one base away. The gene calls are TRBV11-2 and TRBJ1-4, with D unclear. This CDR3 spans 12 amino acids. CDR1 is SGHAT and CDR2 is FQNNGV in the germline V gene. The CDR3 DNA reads TGTGCCAGCAGCCCCCCCGGGGAAAAACTGCTTTTT. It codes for CASSPPGEKLLF.